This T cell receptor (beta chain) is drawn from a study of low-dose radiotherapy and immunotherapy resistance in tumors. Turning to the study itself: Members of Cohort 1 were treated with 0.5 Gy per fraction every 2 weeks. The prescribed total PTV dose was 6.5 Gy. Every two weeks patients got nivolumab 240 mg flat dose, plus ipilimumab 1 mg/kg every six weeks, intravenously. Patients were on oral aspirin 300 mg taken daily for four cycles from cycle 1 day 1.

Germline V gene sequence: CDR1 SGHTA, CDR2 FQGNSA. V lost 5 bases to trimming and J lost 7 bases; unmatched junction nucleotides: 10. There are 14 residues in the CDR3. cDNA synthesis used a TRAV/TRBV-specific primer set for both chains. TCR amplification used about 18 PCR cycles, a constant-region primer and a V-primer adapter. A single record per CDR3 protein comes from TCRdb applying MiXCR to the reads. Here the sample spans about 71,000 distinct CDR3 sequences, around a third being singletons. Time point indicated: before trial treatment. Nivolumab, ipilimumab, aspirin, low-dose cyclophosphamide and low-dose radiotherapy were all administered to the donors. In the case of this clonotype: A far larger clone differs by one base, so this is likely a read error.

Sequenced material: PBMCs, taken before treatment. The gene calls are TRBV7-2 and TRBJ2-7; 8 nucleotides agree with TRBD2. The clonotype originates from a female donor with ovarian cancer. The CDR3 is CASSPSGLAGEQYF. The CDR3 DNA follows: TGTGCCAGCAGCCCCTCCGGGTTAGCGGGGGAGCAGTACTTC.